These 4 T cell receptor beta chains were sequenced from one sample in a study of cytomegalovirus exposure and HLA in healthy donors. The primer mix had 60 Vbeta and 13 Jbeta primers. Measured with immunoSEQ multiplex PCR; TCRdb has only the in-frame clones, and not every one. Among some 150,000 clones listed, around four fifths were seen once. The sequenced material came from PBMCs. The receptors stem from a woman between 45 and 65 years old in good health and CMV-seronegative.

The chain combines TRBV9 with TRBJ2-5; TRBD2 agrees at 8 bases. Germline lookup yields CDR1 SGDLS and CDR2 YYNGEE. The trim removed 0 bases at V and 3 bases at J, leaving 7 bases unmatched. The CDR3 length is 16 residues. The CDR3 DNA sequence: TGTGCCAGCAGCGTAGGATCGGGGGGGCCGAAAGAGACCCAGTACTTC. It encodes CASSVGSGGPKETQYF.

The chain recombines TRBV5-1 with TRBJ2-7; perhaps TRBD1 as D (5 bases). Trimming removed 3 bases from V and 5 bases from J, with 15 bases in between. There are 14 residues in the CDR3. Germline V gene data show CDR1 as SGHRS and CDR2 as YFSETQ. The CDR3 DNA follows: TGCGCCAGCAGCTCACCAGGGAATTGGAACGAGCAGTACTTC. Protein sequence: CASSSPGNWNEQYF. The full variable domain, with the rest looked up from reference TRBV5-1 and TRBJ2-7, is KAGVTQTPRYLIKTRGQQVTLSCSPISGHRSVSWYQQTPGQGLQFLFEYFSETQRNKGNFPGRFSGRQFSNSRSEMNVSTLELGDSALYLCASSSPGNWNEQYFGPGTRLTVT.

CDR3 amino acids: CASRVREASTEAFF. DNA for the CDR3: TGTGCCAGTAGGGTGAGGGAGGCGAGCACTGAAGCTTTCTTT. V usage is TRBV19 and J usage is TRBJ1-1; D ambiguous. CDR3 size: 14 residues. The V end was cut by 6 bases, the J end by 4 bases, with 15 bases between. The germline gives CDR1 LNHDA, CDR2 SQIVND (reference sequence).

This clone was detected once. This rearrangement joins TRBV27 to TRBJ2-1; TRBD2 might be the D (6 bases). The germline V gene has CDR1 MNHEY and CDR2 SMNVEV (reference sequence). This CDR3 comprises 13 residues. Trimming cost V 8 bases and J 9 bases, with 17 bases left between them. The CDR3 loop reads CASGGALAPEQFF. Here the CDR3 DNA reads TGTGCCAGCGGCGGGGCGCTTGCCCCTGAGCAGTTCTTC.